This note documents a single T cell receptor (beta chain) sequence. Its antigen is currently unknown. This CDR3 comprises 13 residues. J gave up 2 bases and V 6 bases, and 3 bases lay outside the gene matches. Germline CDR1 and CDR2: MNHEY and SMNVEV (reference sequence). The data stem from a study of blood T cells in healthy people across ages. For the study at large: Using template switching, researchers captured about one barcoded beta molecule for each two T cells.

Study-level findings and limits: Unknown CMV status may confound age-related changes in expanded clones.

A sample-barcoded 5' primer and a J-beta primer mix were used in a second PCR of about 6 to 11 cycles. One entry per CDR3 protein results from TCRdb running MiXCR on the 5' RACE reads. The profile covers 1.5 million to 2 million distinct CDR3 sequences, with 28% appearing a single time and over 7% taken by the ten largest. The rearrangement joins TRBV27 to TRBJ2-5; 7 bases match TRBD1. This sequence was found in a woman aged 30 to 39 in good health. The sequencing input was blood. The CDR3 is CASRRRGQETQYF. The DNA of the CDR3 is TGTGCCAGCAGACGCAGGGGGCAAGAGACCCAGTACTTC.